The rows below give T cell receptor beta chains drawn from one sample of a study of shared clonotypes between healthy human individuals. Here immunoSEQ multiplex PCR was the method, and the copy in TCRdb shows in-frame clones only, minus some. The sample contains about 330,000 clones, more than 75% of which appear only once. The source material was memory CD8+ T cells sorted from blood. The receptors here all came from a man between 18 and 29 years old in good health. CDR3s leave out the opening cysteine and the closing phenylalanine or tryptophan.

v_call | cdr3_aa
TRBV5-4 | ASSPNPEQGALTEAF
TRBV7-8 | ASSQGGTQY
TRBV15 | ATSRDDSSGNTIY
TRBV4-1 | ASSQDQSETYNEQF
TRBV5-1 | ASSLWGLGVANTQY
TRBV6-5 | ASGPFERGYNEQF
TRBV6-5 | ASRIGLIGGEQF
TRBV7-2 | AWAHYSGNTIY
TRBV5-1 | ASSTKTGDAGYT
TRBV5-1 | ASSLAGELF
TRBV10-1 | ASSGWTGHEQF
TRBV4-3 | ASSQRAGYNEQF
TRBV9 | ASSEGQGPLH
TRBV29-1 | SAKDRISYEQY
TRBV20-1 | SAREGGGYT
TRBV6-5 | ASKNLTRDSREF
TRBV11-2 | ASSLVGGRYNEQF
TRBV13 | ASSLWDNEKLF
TRBV4-3 | ASSQDLEETQY
TRBV7-8 | ASSLIRGPKQGTQY
TRBV6-5 | ASSYLGLLGGELF
TRBV19 | ASNTGTSGAETQY
TRBV5-8 | ASSFSIPSYNEQF
TRBV5-1 | ASSWDRVYEQY
TRBV9 | ASSVGLVTGELF